These 10 T cell receptor beta chains were sequenced from one sample in a study of cytomegalovirus exposure and HLA in healthy donors. Libraries were prepared by immunoSEQ multiplex PCR; TCRdb keeps only in-frame clonotypes and omits some of them. The sample gives 100,000 to 150,000 clones, approximately 88% of which show up once; 1.5% to 2% is in the top ten. The specimen sequenced was PBMCs. The receptors shown here come from a man aged 18 to 30 in good health and CMV-seronegative.

This rearrangement joins TRBV7-9 to TRBJ2-4; 8 positions agree with TRBD1. This CDR3 contains 15 residues. The V and J ends lost 5 bases and 7 bases, in that order; junction bases with no gene match: 10. Germline V gives CDR1 SEHNR, CDR2 FQNEAQ (reference sequence). The CDR3 sequence is CASSLQRTGFNIQYF. The CDR3 nucleotides are TGTGCCAGCAGCCTACAACGGACAGGGTTCAACATTCAGTACTTC.

This clone was seen a single time. The chain recombines TRBV7-2 with TRBJ2-7, with no clear D. With 3 bases removed from V and 0 bases from J, the gap between germline ends came to 18 bases. There are 17 residues in the CDR3. Germline-derived CDR1 and CDR2 are SGHTA and FQGNSA. In DNA, the CDR3 is TGTGCCAGCAGCTTGCAGTACGTGAGGTATAACTCCTACGAGCAGTACTTC. Protein: CASSLQYVRYNSYEQYF.

V usage is TRBV7-9 and J usage is TRBJ1-6; 8 bases are a match to TRBD1. This CDR3 is built from 16 residues. Trimming cost V 2 bases and J 9 bases; bases outside gene matches: 9. In germline, CDR1 is SEHNR, CDR2 FQNEAQ (reference sequence). This CDR3 reads CASSLHSPQGGSPLHF. The CDR3 nucleotides are TGTGCCAGCAGCTTACATTCCCCACAGGGGGGTTCACCCCTCCACTTT. Using reference TRBV7-9 and TRBJ1-6 for the parts outside the CDR3, the full variable domain is DTGVSQNPRHKITKRGQNVTFRCDPISEHNRLYWYRQTLGQGPEFLTYFQNEAQLEKSRLLSDRFSAERPKGSFSTLEIQRTEQGDSAMYLCASSLHSPQGGSPLHFGNGTRLTVT.

A single count supports this clone. Germline and junction disagree at one end, which may indicate a read error. The chain uses TRBV12-5 and TRBJ1-2, with D uncertain. The germline V gene encodes CDR1 LGHNT and CDR2 FRNRAP. This CDR3 spans 13 amino acids. CDR3 amino acids: CASALDFRYGYTF. The CDR3 DNA sequence: TGTGCTAGTGCTTTGGACTTTCGCTATGGCTACACCTTC. The full variable domain, completed using reference TRBV12-5 and TRBJ1-2, is DARVTQTPRHKVTEMGQEVTMRCQPILGHNTVFWYRQTMMQGLELLAYFRNRAPLDDSGMPKDRFSAEMPDATLATLKIQPSEPRDSAVYFCASALDFRYGYTFGSGTRLTVV.

This chain links TRBV5-1 with TRBJ2-3; 8 positions match TRBD2. Germline V lookup: CDR1 SGHRS, CDR2 YFSETQ. Trimming cost V 2 bases and J 5 bases; bases outside gene matches: 10. The CDR3 runs 16 residues. The CDR3 sequence: CASSFRTSSLGDTQYF. The CDR3 DNA reads as TGCGCCAGCAGCTTCCGGACTAGCAGCTTGGGAGATACGCAGTATTTT.

The chain recombines TRBV28 with TRBJ2-7; TRBD1 is a possible D gene (5 bases). Germline values: CDR1 MDHEN, CDR2 SYDVKM. CDR3 length equals 16 residues. Trimming shortened V by 6 bases and J by 2 bases, and 20 bases separated the two germline ends. DNA of the CDR3: TGTGCCAGCAGCCAACCTGGGCCAGGGCCAACCTACGAGCAGTACTTC. Amino acid sequence: CASSQPGPGPTYEQYF.

The J gene is TRBJ1-2, the V gene TRBV27; D is unclear. Deletions cut 0 bases from V and 3 bases from J, with 8 bases between. CDR3 length: 14 amino acids. Germline CDR1 is MNHEY and CDR2 is SMNVEV (reference sequence). The CDR3 bases are TGTGCCAGCAGTTTATCGTGGCTTCACTATGGCTACACCTTC. It specifies CASSLSWLHYGYTF.

J is TRBJ2-7 and V is TRBV6-5; TRBD1 matches at 8 bases. The CDR3 contains 14 residues. Germline V gene lookup returns CDR1 MNHEY and CDR2 SVGAGI. V shed 4 bases and J 6 bases; nucleotides not matched to a gene: 8. The CDR3 region has the DNA TGTGCCAGCAGTTCCGACAGGGGTTTAAGCGAGCAGTACTTC. Amino acids: CASSSDRGLSEQYF.

The rearrangement joins TRBV4-1 to TRBJ2-1; perhaps TRBD2 as D (6 bases). The ends were cut back, 0 bases at V and 13 bases at J, with 16 bases in the middle. Germline assignment: CDR1 MGHRA and CDR2 YSYEKL. The CDR3 has 14 amino acids. This CDR3 is CASSQDIIQAGQFF. CDR3 bases: TGCGCCAGCAGCCAAGATATCATCCAGGCGGGACAGTTCTTC.

The chain recombines TRBV9 with TRBJ2-1; tentatively, D is TRBD1 (6 bases). The CDR3 is 16 residues long. The V gene lost 0 bases and the J gene lost 4 bases, with 14 bases spanning the gap. Germline V gene sequence: CDR1 SGDLS, CDR2 YYNGEE. CDR3 nucleotide sequence: TGTGCCAGCAGCGTAGAGGAGACAGGAGGTTACAATGAGCAGTTCTTC. It translates to CASSVEETGGYNEQFF. Full variable domain (remainder filled in from reference TRBV9 and TRBJ2-1): DSGVTQTPKHLITATGQRVTLRCSPRSGDLSVYWYQQSLDQGLQFLIQYYNGEERAKGNILERFSAQQFPDLHSELNLSSLELGDSALYFCASSVEETGGYNEQFFGPGTRLTVL.